The 26 T cell receptor beta chains given below trace back to one sample, sequenced in a study of T cell changes during pregnancy in multiple sclerosis. Assay used: immunoSEQ multiplex PCR; TCRdb lists only in-frame clones, some missing. This table has 20,000 or so clones, 90% appearing once. The input for sequencing was CD8+ T cells from peripheral blood mononuclear cells, taken in the third trimester of pregnancy. These receptors were taken from a female donor in good health, enrolled as a control in a pregnancy study.

V gene TRBV5-6 combines with J gene TRBJ2-7, with 10 bases fitting TRBD1. Germline CDR1 and CDR2: SGHDT and YYEEEE. The CDR3 is 15 residues long. J gave up 6 bases and V 0 bases, and 6 bases lay outside the gene matches. The CDR3 DNA follows: TGTGCCAGCAGCTTGGTGGGGACAGGGGTTCTCGAGCAGTACTTC. It specifies CASSLVGTGVLEQYF.

V gene TRBV6-5 combines with J gene TRBJ2-3; no definite D call. This CDR3 comprises 14 residues. The germline V gene encodes CDR1 MNHEY and CDR2 SVGAGI. V lost 0 bases and J lost 4, with 8 bases in between. CDR3 DNA sequence: TGTGCCAGCAGTTACTCGCACAATCCAGATACGCAGTATTTT. Amino acids: CASSYSHNPDTQYF.

This clone was counted once. The chain recombines TRBV9 with TRBJ2-3; 11 bases map to TRBD2. The germline V gene has CDR1 SGDLS and CDR2 YYNGEE. V gave up 0 bases and J gave up 5 bases; unmatched junction bases: 2. This CDR3 is 15 amino acids long. The CDR3 spells CASSVGGTSGDTQYF. CDR3 DNA: TGTGCCAGCAGCGTAGGTGGGACTAGCGGAGATACGCAGTATTTT.

The genes are TRBV10-2 and TRBJ2-7, with TRBD2 matching over 7 bases. This CDR3 is built from 14 residues. Germline V lookup: CDR1 WSHSY, CDR2 SAAADI. J lost 2 bases, V lost 3 bases, and 4 bases had no gene match. The CDR3 loop is CASSERGVAYEQYF. The CDR3, as DNA: TGCGCCAGCAGTGAACGGGGGGTGGCCTACGAGCAGTACTTC.

For this clone: The germline gene is not matched at one end of the junction; a read error may be the cause. The chain has TRBV7-7 and TRBJ2-1, with D possibly TRBD2 on 5 matching bases. The CDR3 sequence is 13 residues long. Germline V lookup: CDR1 SSHAT, CDR2 FNYEAQ (reference sequence). The CDR3 sequence is CASSLASRYEQFF. CDR3 coding DNA: TGTGCTAGCAGCTTGGCTAGCAGATATGAGCAGTTCTTC.

The chain couples TRBV28 to TRBJ1-4; 9 bases agree with TRBD1. The CDR3 sequence is 16 residues long. V lost 3 bases, J lost 0 bases, and 2 bases stayed unmatched. CDR1 is MDHEN and CDR2 is SYDVKM in the germline V gene. This CDR3 is CASSFRTGATNEKLFF. CDR3 bases: TGTGCCAGCAGTTTCCGGACAGGGGCAACTAATGAAAAACTGTTTTTT.

This chain uses TRBV7-3 with TRBJ1-2; 10 bases fit TRBD1. The CDR3 has 14 amino acids. Trimming took 5 bases from V and 6 from J; bases not matched to a gene: 6. CDR1 is SGHTA and CDR2 is FQGTGA in the germline V gene. The CDR3 DNA reads TGTGCCAGCAGCATGGACAGGGGGTCGGATGGCTACACCTTC. This translates into CASSMDRGSDGYTF.

The chain couples TRBV30 to TRBJ1-2, with a weak D call TRBD1 (6 bases). The ends were cut back, 5 bases at V and 1 base at J, with 23 bases in the middle. The CDR3 runs to 17 residues. Per the germline V gene, CDR1 is GTSNPN and CDR2 is SVGIG (reference sequence). The CDR3 sequence is CAWAPVPRQVLNYGYTF. CDR3 in DNA: TGTGCCTGGGCACCCGTCCCCCGACAGGTACTTAACTATGGCTACACCTTC. The full variable domain, with the rest looked up from reference TRBV30 and TRBJ1-2, is SQTIHQWPATLVQPVGSPLSLECTVEGTSNPNLYWYRQAAGRGLQLLFYSVGIGQISSEVPQNLSASRPQDRQFILSSKKLLLSDSGFYLCAWAPVPRQVLNYGYTFGSGTRLTVV.

The chain links TRBV7-9 to TRBJ1-4; TRBD1 aligns across 7 bases. Germline trimming cut 2 bases from V and 6 bases from J; bases unmatched to any gene: 6. In germline, CDR1 is SEHNR, CDR2 FQNEAQ (reference sequence). The CDR3 is 15 residues long. The CDR3 loop reads CASSLLGGGDEKLFF. The CDR3, as DNA: TGTGCCAGCAGCTTACTTGGAGGGGGCGATGAAAAACTGTTTTTT.

V usage is TRBV27 and J usage is TRBJ2-1, with D unresolved. V was clipped by 5 bases and J by 0 bases, with 8 bases between them. Germline V lookup: CDR1 MNHEY, CDR2 SMNVEV (reference sequence). CDR3 length: 14 residues. The CDR3 coding sequence is TGTGCCAGCAGTGGTACACGCTCCTACAATGAGCAGTTCTTC. Its translation is CASSGTRSYNEQFF.

The V and J genes are TRBV9 and TRBJ1-2; TRBD1 aligns across 9 bases. This CDR3 region has 14 residues. With V trimmed by 2 bases and J by 5 bases, 4 bases remained unmatched. CDR1 and CDR2 from the germline V gene are SGDLS and YYNGEE. The CDR3 protein is CASSVGQGLYGYTF. The CDR3, as DNA: TGTGCCAGCAGCGTGGGACAGGGACTATATGGCTACACCTTC.

The chain has TRBV7-8 and TRBJ2-5; 11 nucleotides match TRBD1. Germline CDR1 and CDR2: SGHVS and FQNEAQ. This CDR3 contains 16 residues. The ends lost 5 bases at V and 0 bases at J; junction bases unmatched: 5. As DNA, the CDR3 is TGTGCCAGCAGCCTGCCGGGACAGGGGGACCAAGAGACCCAGTACTTC. It specifies CASSLPGQGDQETQYF.

This sequence joins TRBV7-8 and TRBJ2-2; TRBD1 is a possible D gene (5 bases). The CDR3 has 15 amino acids. Trimming removed 0 bases at V and 3 bases at J, with 8 bases between. Germline values: CDR1 SGHVS, CDR2 FQNEAQ. DNA of the CDR3: TGTGCCAGCAGCTTAGCAGGGGTGCACACCGGGGAGCTGTTTTTT. Encoded protein: CASSLAGVHTGELFF.

The J gene is TRBJ2-7, the V gene TRBV10-3; a possible D gene is TRBD2 (6 bases). V lost 10 bases and J 0 bases, leaving 10 bases between the germline ends. The CDR3 totals 12 residues. CDR1 is ENHRY, CDR2 SYGVKD, per germline. The CDR3: CATVGSSYEQYF. DNA for the CDR3: TGTGCCACGGTCGGGAGCTCCTACGAGCAGTACTTC.

V and J are TRBV27 and TRBJ2-7, with 7 bases aligning to TRBD2. V shed 6 bases, J shed 5 bases, and the junction held 13 bases outside the gene matches. Germline loops: CDR1 MNHEY, CDR2 SMNVEV (reference sequence). The CDR3 spans 15 residues. Here the CDR3 DNA reads TGTGCCAGCAGCCCCGGGGGGTGGGCGGGGGACGAGCAGTACTTC. Translated, it gives CASSPGGWAGDEQYF.

The chain combines TRBV10-2 with TRBJ1-5; D unclear. Germline lookup yields CDR1 WSHSY and CDR2 SAAADI. The CDR3 has 13 amino acids. Trimming stripped 3 bases from V and 5 bases from J, with 8 bases between. CDR3 amino acids: CASSDESHQPQHF. CDR3 bases: TGCGCCAGCAGTGATGAGAGTCATCAGCCCCAGCATTTT.

CDR3 residues: CASSLGPSGEQGTGELFF. Written as DNA, the CDR3 is TGTGCCAGCAGCTTAGGCCCGTCAGGGGAGCAGGGCACCGGGGAGCTGTTTTTT. J is TRBJ2-2 and V is TRBV7-9; possible D gene TRBD1, 6 bases. The length of the CDR3 is 18 residues. The V end lost 1 base, the J end lost 4 bases, and 19 bases lay between the germline ends. The germline V gene has CDR1 SEHNR and CDR2 FQNEAQ (reference sequence).

The CDR3 bases are TGTGCCAGCAGCTTTGGTGAAGGTGAGGTTTTCTTT. Protein: CASSFGEGEVFF. The chain carries TRBV5-6 and TRBJ1-1; D gene ambiguous. V was clipped by 2 bases and J by 13 bases, with 15 bases between them. CDR3 length equals 12 residues. The germline gives CDR1 SGHDT, CDR2 YYEEEE.

This sequence joins TRBV10-3 and TRBJ1-1, with D uncertain. V gave up 3 bases and J gave up 1 base, with 9 bases separating them. The CDR3 totals 14 residues. Germline assignment: CDR1 ENHRY and CDR2 SYGVKD. The CDR3 is CAISDPGSNTEAFF. Here the CDR3 DNA reads TGTGCCATCAGTGACCCAGGCTCGAACACTGAAGCTTTCTTT.

The chain combines TRBV7-9 with TRBJ1-6; D unresolved. There are 16 residues in the CDR3. Deletions cut 5 bases from V and 7 bases from J, with 18 bases between. CDR1 and CDR2 (germline): SEHNR, FQNEAQ (reference sequence). The CDR3 DNA follows: TGTGCCAGCAGCCCAGGAATTGCGAGTCACAATTCACCCCTCCACTTT. Translation gives CASSPGIASHNSPLHF.

This chain joins TRBV18 and TRBJ2-3; 13 nucleotides align to TRBD2. Per germline, CDR1 KGHSH and CDR2 LQKENI. This CDR3 is built from 16 residues. V was clipped by 1 base and J by 4 bases; unmatched bases: 2. The CDR3 nucleotides read TGTGCCAGCTCACCACGGACTAGCGGGGGTTCAGATACGCAGTATTTT. Its protein is CASSPRTSGGSDTQYF. Drawing the rest from reference TRBV18 and TRBJ2-3, the complete variable domain is NAGVMQNPRHLVRRRGQEARLRCSPMKGHSHVYWYRQLPEEGLKFMVYLQKENIIDESGMPKERFSAEFPKEGPSILRIQQVVRGDSAAYFCASSPRTSGGSDTQYFGPGTRLTVL.

The chain links TRBV6-5 to TRBJ2-7; TRBD1 might be the D (5 bases). CDR3 length: 13 amino acids. Germline values: CDR1 MNHEY, CDR2 SVGAGI. The ends were cut back, 8 bases at V and 0 bases at J, with 11 bases in the middle. The CDR3 sequence is CASSRASSYEQYF. As DNA, the CDR3 is TGTGCCAGCTCCAGGGCCAGCTCCTACGAGCAGTACTTC.

The chain has TRBV28 and TRBJ2-3; TRBD2 aligns across 10 bases. Looked up from germline, CDR1 is MDHEN and CDR2 is SYDVKM. The CDR3 loop spans 16 amino acids. Losses at the gene ends were 3 bases for V and 5 bases for J; bases not matched to a gene: 8. The CDR3 coding sequence is TGTGCCAGCAGTTTTCTGAGCGGGGGGGCCGGAGATACGCAGTATTTT. It is translated as CASSFLSGGAGDTQYF.

The rearrangement joins TRBV27 to TRBJ2-7; no clear D gene. The CDR3 totals 13 residues. Deletions cut 5 bases from V and 7 bases from J, with 15 bases between. Germline CDR1 MNHEY, CDR2 SMNVEV (reference sequence). This chain's CDR3 is CASSRKAPREQYF. DNA of the CDR3: TGTGCCAGCAGTCGGAAGGCCCCTAGGGAGCAGTACTTC.

The chain recombines TRBV5-4 with TRBJ2-3; tentatively, D is TRBD2 (5 bases). This CDR3 is 16 amino acids long. The V and J ends lost 0 bases and 2 bases respectively, with 13 bases between them. The germline V gene encodes CDR1 SGHNT and CDR2 YYREEE (reference sequence). CDR3 amino acids: CASSLDWGDITDTQYF. For the CDR3, the DNA is TGTGCCAGCAGCTTGGATTGGGGAGACATCACAGATACGCAGTATTTT. Based on the CDR3 plus reference TRBV5-4 and TRBJ2-3, the full variable domain is ETGVTQSPTHLIKTRGQQVTLRCSSQSGHNTVSWYQQALGQGPQFIFQYYREEENGRGNFPPRFSGLQFPNYSSELNVNALELDDSALYLCASSLDWGDITDTQYFGPGTRLTVL.

The chain couples TRBV7-6 to TRBJ2-2; D unresolved. Germline CDR1 is SGHVS and CDR2 is FNYEAQ. V was clipped by 7 bases and J by 7 bases, with 7 bases between them. The CDR3 runs 11 residues. This chain's CDR3 is CASTGDGELFF. CDR3 nucleotide sequence: TGTGCCAGCACTGGAGACGGGGAGCTGTTTTTT. Variable domain in full (rest from reference TRBV7-6 and TRBJ2-2): GAGVSQSPRYKVTKRGQDVALRCDPISGHVSLYWYRQALGQGPEFLTYFNYEAQQDKSGLPNDRFSAERPEGSISTLTIQRTEQRDSAMYRCASTGDGELFFGEGSRLTVL.